The entry below describes one T cell receptor beta chain. The junction had 8 bases not matched to a gene; V was cut back by 3 bases and J by 8 bases. CDR3 length: 15 residues. Germline assignment: CDR1 SGHTA and CDR2 FQGNSA. Clones were sequenced by immunoSEQ multiplex PCR, and TCRdb holds only the in-frame ones, with some missing. The table shows 100,000 to 150,000 clones, with about 86% occurring only once. The data originate from a study of blood T cell repertoires in COVID-19. This sequence joins TRBV7-2 and TRBJ1-2; 11 bases fit TRBD1. What was sequenced was PBMCs or T cells enriched from blood (not recorded which). This clonotype was obtained from a woman aged 50 to 60 who had recovered from COVID-19. DNA for the CDR3: TGTGCCAGCAGCTTGGCCCTGGGACAGGGGGAGGGCTACACCTTC. Encoded protein: CASSLALGQGEGYTF.